A selection of T cell receptor beta chains follows, all from one sample in a study of blood T cell repertoires in COVID-19. TCRdb's table, derived via immunoSEQ multiplex PCR, lists solely in-frame clones and lacks some. Of some 200,000 clones in the sample, more than 75% were seen once. The sequencing sample was made of peripheral blood. These receptor sequences come from a man aged 40-55 years with active or convalescent COVID-19. The CDR3 runs from the conserved cysteine through the conserved F or W. A D gene is named only where the DNA matches it firmly. Size values are once, few and many counts, or a class for expanded clones, and some rows have none.

d_call	v_call	j_call	clone_size	cdr3_nt	cdr3_aa
.	TRBV19	TRBJ1-1	.	TGTGCCAGTAGTATAGTGGAGGGAATAAACACTGAAGCTTTCTTT	CASSIVEGINTEAFF
TRBD1	TRBV7-9	TRBJ2-7	few	TGTGCCAGCAGCCGAGGGGGACAGGGGGCCTACGAGCAGTACTTC	CASSRGGQGAYEQYF
.	TRBV6-5	TRBJ2-2	.	TGTGCCAGCAGTTTGGACACGGTGAACACCGGGGAGCTGTTTTTT	CASSLDTVNTGELFF
TRBD1	TRBV2	TRBJ1-4	.	TGTGCCAGCAGTGACCCGACAGGGACGAATGAAAAACTGTTTTTT	CASSDPTGTNEKLFF
TRBD1	TRBV5-1	TRBJ1-1	.	TGCGCCAGCAGCTCGACAGGGGTGGGGTTGAACACTGAAGCTTTCTTT	CASSSTGVGLNTEAFF
.	TRBV5-1	TRBJ2-7	once	TGCGCCAGCAGCTTGGGGGCGGGAAGCAACGAGCAGTACTTC	CASSLGAGSNEQYF
.	TRBV27	TRBJ2-5	.	TGTGCCAGCAGTCCGGGGGACAGCCCTCAACAGGAGACCCAGTACTTC	CASSPGDSPQQETQYF
.	TRBV25-1	TRBJ1-4	.	TGTGCCAGCAGTGAAGGGAGGGTGCCTAATGAAAAACTGTTTTTT	CASSEGRVPNEKLFF
.	TRBV6-4	TRBJ1-1	.	TGTGCCAGCAGCCGAGGGCCAGACACTGAAGCTTTCTTT	CASSRGPDTEAFF
.	TRBV5-1	TRBJ2-3	.	TGCGCCAGCAGGGACTCCGGGACTGGGCCAATAGATACGCAGTATTTT	CASRDSGTGPIDTQYF
.	TRBV27	TRBJ2-1	.	TGTGCCAGCGGAAACAGGGTTGGGACCTACAATGAGCAGTTCTTC	CASGNRVGTYNEQFF
.	TRBV19	TRBJ2-3	.	TGTGCCAGTAGTATAGAGTTGATCGGGGCAGATACGCAGTATTTT	CASSIELIGADTQYF
TRBD2	TRBV11-3	TRBJ2-3	.	TGTGCCAGCAGCTTAATCTTTTTCGGCGGGAGTAGGGTTACAGATACGCAGTATTTT	CASSLIFFGGSRVTDTQYF
.	TRBV6-2/TRBV6-3	TRBJ2-7	few	TGTGCCAGCAGTTCAGAAAAAACCAAAGGGAGAGGGTCCTACGAGCAGTACTTC	CASSSEKTKGRGSYEQYF
TRBD1	TRBV28	TRBJ1-2	.	TGTGCCAGCAGCAGCCATGAACAGGGGATCTATGGCTACACCTTC	CASSSHEQGIYGYTF
.	TRBV5-1	TRBJ2-7	.	TGCGCCAGCAGCAAGACAGCTTTCTACGAGCAGTACTTC	CASSKTAFYEQYF
TRBD1	TRBV28	TRBJ1-4	.	TGTGCCAGCAGGAACGGACAGGGTTTCGCGACTAATGAAAAACTGTTTTTT	CASRNGQGFATNEKLFF
.	TRBV13	TRBJ2-7	.	TGTGCCAGCAGGACGGGACTTACTAGCTACGAGCAGTACTTC	CASRTGLTSYEQYF
TRBD1	TRBV11-2	TRBJ1-2	few	TGTGCCAGCAGCCGGACACGACAGGGTAGTGACACCTTC	CASSRTRQGSDTF
TRBD1	TRBV9	TRBJ1-5	.	TGTGCCACCCCCTGGAGGACAGGGGGCTGGTGGCAGCCCCAGCATTTT	CATPWRTGGWWQPQHF
TRBD1	TRBV5-5	TRBJ1-2	.	TGTGCCAGCAGCTTGGCGGGGACAGGAGAGAACTATGGCTACACCTTC	CASSLAGTGENYGYTF
TRBD1	TRBV5-1	TRBJ2-2	.	TGCGCCAGCAGCGGGACAGTGAACACCGGGGAGCTGTTTTTT	CASSGTVNTGELFF
.	TRBV6-6	TRBJ2-7	.	TGTGCCAGCAGTTACTCGACTAGTTCCTACGAGCAGTACTTC	CASSYSTSSYEQYF
.	TRBV4-3	TRBJ1-2	.	TGCGCCAGCAGCCAAGACCAGGGCGTTGGTGGCTACACCTTC	CASSQDQGVGGYTF
.	TRBV25-1	TRBJ2-2	.	TGTGCCAGCCTCGGGAGCGGGGAGCTGTTTTTT	CASLGSGELFF
TRBD2	TRBV5-1	TRBJ2-4	.	TGCGCCAGCAGCTTTGAGGCTAGCGGCATGAACATTCAGTACTTC	CASSFEASGMNIQYF
.	TRBV15	TRBJ2-5	.	TGTGCCACCAGCAGACAAAAGACGGGTTTTTTAGAGACCCAGTACTTC	CATSRQKTGFLETQYF
TRBD1	TRBV30	TRBJ2-5	.	TGTGCCTGGAGTTTCTCAGGACAGGGGGGAGAGACCCAGTACTTC	CAWSFSGQGGETQYF
.	TRBV5-1	TRBJ2-1	.	TGCGCCAGCAGCTTAGGCGGAGGCTCCTACAATGAGCAGTTCTTC	CASSLGGGSYNEQFF
TRBD1	TRBV19	TRBJ2-7	.	TGTGCCAGTAGTCCCAAGGGACAGGGGACGTTTACCTACGAGCAGTACTTC	CASSPKGQGTFTYEQYF
.	TRBV10-2	TRBJ2-2	few	TGCGCCAGCAGTGAGACTAGTAGGTCCGGGGAGCTGTTTTTT	CASSETSRSGELFF
TRBD2	TRBV27	TRBJ2-1	once	TGTGCCAGCAGTTTGACTAGCGGGAGCTACAATGAGCAGTTCTTC	CASSLTSGSYNEQFF
.	TRBV30	TRBJ1-5	.	TGTGCCTGGAGTGTAGGTCCGGGAGATCAGCCCCAGCATTTT	CAWSVGPGDQPQHF
.	TRBV18	TRBJ2-1	.	TGTGCCAGCTCACCACCACCGGACTCGTGGAATGAGCAGTTCTTC	CASSPPPDSWNEQFF
TRBD1	TRBV18	TRBJ1-5	.	TGTGCCAGCTCCCAGGGGGCAGGAGATAATCAGCCCCAGCATTTT	CASSQGAGDNQPQHF
TRBD2	TRBV19	TRBJ2-1	once	TGTGCCAGTACCCCGGGACTAGCGGGAGATATTGCGTTCTTC	CASTPGLAGDIAFF
TRBD2	TRBV11-2	TRBJ2-5	.	TGTGCCAGCAGCTTCAGGACTAGCGGGAGCCAAGAGACCCAGTACTTC	CASSFRTSGSQETQYF
TRBD2	TRBV4-1	TRBJ2-7	.	TGCGCCAGCAGCGAAGGACTAGCGTCCTCCTACGAGCAGTACTTC	CASSEGLASSYEQYF
.	TRBV19	TRBJ1-1	.	TGTGCCAGTAGTATTGGGCCGGCCAAGTTCACTGAAGCTTTCTTT	CASSIGPAKFTEAFF
.	TRBV4-1	TRBJ1-1	.	TGCGCCAGCAGCCAAGAATCGGAGCTGCCTGAAGCTTTCTTT	CASSQESELPEAFF
.	TRBV5-1	TRBJ1-5	few	TGCGCCAGCCGGTGGGATGCAGGGGCAAATCAGCCCCAGCATTTT	CASRWDAGANQPQHF
TRBD1	TRBV27	TRBJ2-7	few	TGTGCCAGCAGCCGGACCCCTTCCCGGGACAGAAAATACGAGCAGTACTTC	CASSRTPSRDRKYEQYF
TRBD1	TRBV6-6	TRBJ1-5	.	TGTGCCAGCAGTTTCACAGGGGTGGAGCAGCCCCAGCATTTT	CASSFTGVEQPQHF
.	TRBV29-1	TRBJ1-2	.	TGCAGCGTCGACGCGGGGCGGGAAAACTATGGCTACACCTTC	CSVDAGRENYGYTF
TRBD1	TRBV2	TRBJ1-3	.	TGTGCCAGCAGGGCGCCATTGGGGACAGAGAGAAACACCATATATTTT	CASRAPLGTERNTIYF
.	TRBV7-9	TRBJ1-1	.	TGTGCCAGCAGCGAGACAGCTACCATGAACACTGAAGCTTTCTTT	CASSETATMNTEAFF
.	TRBV6-5	TRBJ1-1	.	TGTGCCAGCAGTTACTCGGACAAATTGAACACTGAAGCTTTCTTT	CASSYSDKLNTEAFF
TRBD1	TRBV5-4	TRBJ2-1	.	TGTGCCAGCAGCCCGGGACAGCTAGGCTACAATGAGCAGTTCTTC	CASSPGQLGYNEQFF
TRBD1	TRBV6-6	TRBJ2-3	.	TGTGCCAGCAGTCCTGGGACAGGTATTTTTCAGAAAACAGATACGCAGTATTTT	CASSPGTGIFQKTDTQYF
.	TRBV28	TRBJ2-2	.	TGTGCCAGCAGTTTGGCCAGGACAGGGAGGGACCGGGAGCTGTTTTTT	CASSLARTGRDRELFF